What follows are 8 T cell receptor beta chains derived from one specimen sequenced in a study of molecular identifiers for immune sequencing clone quantification. TCRdb reanalysed the PCR reads using MiXCR and keeps one entry per CDR3 protein. The sample has 8,500 to 11,000 distinct CDR3 sequences; 15% to 20% are singletons. The sample consisted of naive CD8+ T cells from blood, with Jurkat cell RNA spiked in. Subset: FACS-sorted CD8+CD4-CCR7+CD45RA+ naive T cells. The source of these receptors is a human donor in good health. Some libraries in this study had Jurkat cell RNA spiked in.

As to this clonotype: A single base separates this from a much larger clone, so it may be a read error. The rearrangement joins TRBV6-2 or TRBV6-3 to TRBJ2-7; tentatively, D is TRBD2 (5 bases). CDR1 and CDR2 from the germline V gene are MNHEY and SVGEGT. The CDR3 contains 14 residues. The V end was cut by 5 bases, the J end by 5 bases, with 16 bases between. The CDR3 nucleotides are TGTGCCAGCAGTCACTATGGAGCGGACGACGAGCAGTACTTC. As protein: CASSHYGADDEQYF.

By share, this clonotype ranks as medium-sized. The V gene is TRBV20-1, the J gene TRBJ2-2; the D gene is possibly TRBD2 (5 bases). Trimming cost V 2 bases and J 5 bases, with 15 bases left between them. Germline V gene lookup returns CDR1 DFQATT and CDR2 SNEGSKA (reference sequence). The CDR3 is 15 residues long. CDR3 residues: CSARWGEGGTGELFF. CDR3 nucleotides: TGCAGTGCTAGATGGGGAGAGGGTGGGACCGGGGAGCTGTTTTTT.

Comments on this clonotype: This may be a read error: a much more frequent sequence differs by one nucleotide. This chain uses TRBV7-3 with TRBJ2-1; no clear D gene. The CDR3 sequence is 13 residues long. Germline V gene lookup returns CDR1 SGHTA and CDR2 FQGTGA. CDR3 amino acids: CASSSSSCNEQFF. In nucleotides, the CDR3 is TGTGCCAGCAGCAGCAGCTCCTGCAATGAGCAGTTCTTC.

This clonotype has just a few counts. The V call is TRBV2, the J call TRBJ2-5; D might be TRBD1 (5 bases). The CDR3 consists of 15 residues. Trimming pared 5 bases from V and 1 base from J, leaving 14 bases between. Germline assignment: CDR1 SNHLY and CDR2 FYNNEI. Here the CDR3 reads CASSTPTAAQETQYF. CDR3 in DNA: TGTGCCAGCAGTACCCCGACAGCTGCCCAAGAGACCCAGTACTTC.

This clonotype was observed a handful of times. Just one base apart from a much larger clone, this may be a read error. V and J are TRBV7-9 and TRBJ1-1; D remains unclear. The CDR3 contains 12 residues. V was trimmed by 6 bases and J by 6 bases, leaving 11 bases between them. Germline CDR1 SEHNR, CDR2 FQNEAQ (reference sequence). CDR3 DNA sequence: TGTGCCAGCAGGGAAAGCGGCGCTGAAGCTTTCTTT. Amino acid sequence: CASRESGAEAFF.

Note on this clonotype: A junction end diverges from the germline sequence, so it may reflect a read error. The chain recombines TRBV5-3 with TRBJ2-7; 8 bases match TRBD2. TRBV5-3 is an ORF; its function is uncertain. The length of the CDR3 is 15 residues. The CDR3 region is CASSLTGLAEYERYF. CDR3 DNA: TGTGCCAGCAGCTTGACTGGACTAGCAGAATACGAGCGGTACTTC.

In its sample, this clonotype ranks as medium-sized (0.01 to 0.1%). This chain uses TRBV27 with TRBJ2-7; D possibly uses TRBD1 or TRBD2 (5 bases each). CDR3 length equals 14 residues. The V and J ends lost 5 bases and 2 bases respectively, with 13 bases between them. Germline V gene data show CDR1 as MNHEY and CDR2 as SMNVEV (reference sequence). CDR3 residues: CASSRDAPTYEQYF. The CDR3 DNA sequence: TGTGCCAGCAGTCGGGACGCCCCAACCTACGAGCAGTACTTC.

The table lists this clonotype with many counts. The chain links TRBV20-1 to TRBJ2-2, with 10 bases lining up with TRBD2. The germline CDR1 and CDR2 sequences are DFQATT and SNEGSKA (reference sequence). The CDR3 extends over 17 amino acids. Losses at the gene ends were 1 base for V and 5 bases for J; bases not matched to a gene: 10. CDR3 DNA: TGCAGTGCTAGAGCGGAGCGGGAGGGCCCGGGGACCGGGGAGCTGTTTTTT. Its protein is CSARAEREGPGTGELFF.